The source of this T cell receptor beta chain is a study of T cells after yellow fever vaccination. The sample holds a few counts of this clonotype. MiXCR was run by TCRdb on the 5' RACE reads, yielding one entry per CDR3 protein. Here the sample spans approximately 250,000 distinct CDR3 sequences, over 6.5% being singletons. The TCR comes from a man aged 30 to 45 who received the YFV17D yellow fever vaccine. The sample consisted of CD4+ T cells sorted from PBMCs, taken on the day of the yellow fever booster vaccination.

For the CDR3, the DNA is TGTGCCAGCAGCTTGGTTGCGGTCTACACCTACAATGAGCAGTTCTTC. Translation gives CASSLVAVYTYNEQFF. The chain recombines TRBV5-6 with TRBJ2-1, with D unresolved. Germline V gene data show CDR1 as SGHDT and CDR2 as YYEEEE. V was trimmed by 0 bases and J by 2 bases, leaving 12 bases between them. The CDR3 loop spans 16 amino acids. Variable domain in full (rest from reference TRBV5-6 and TRBJ2-1): DAGVTQSPTHLIKTRGQQVTLRCSPKSGHDTVSWYQQALGQGPQFIFQYYEEEERQRGNFPDRFSGHQFPNYSSELNVNALLLGDSALYLCASSLVAVYTYNEQFFGPGTRLTVL.